This passage covers 16 T cell receptor beta chains from one sample sequenced in a study of monozygotic twins with inflammatory bowel disease. With the 5' RACE reads reprocessed, TCRdb shows one record per CDR3 protein and no DNA. In all, the sample yields around 380,000 distinct CDR3 sequences. The specimen sequenced was blood. The origin of the receptors is a human donor with ulcerative colitis or Crohn's disease, or a healthy co-twin of an affected twin (not recorded which).

This chain joins TRBV7-6 and TRBJ2-3; TCRdb outputs TRBD2, but without DNA this stays unchecked. There are 16 residues in the CDR3. Germline V gene sequence: CDR1 SGHVS, CDR2 FNYEAQ. The CDR3 reads CASSLGVGAGGDTQYF.

This chain joins TRBV19 and TRBJ2-3; TCRdb selects TRBD1, and the lack of DNA leaves this call unchecked. CDR1 and CDR2 (germline): LNHDA, SQIVND (reference sequence). The CDR3 runs 15 residues. Here the CDR3 reads CASSGAGILADTQYF.

J is TRBJ2-1 and V is TRBV5-1. This CDR3 has 14 residues. Germline V gives CDR1 SGHRS, CDR2 YFSETQ. CDR3 loop: CASSSQTPGNEQFF.

This sequence joins TRBV6-2 or TRBV6-3 and TRBJ2-1; the TRBD1 assignment by TCRdb is unverifiable without DNA. This CDR3 spans 15 amino acids. Germline loops: CDR1 MNHEY, CDR2 SVGEGT. CDR3 region: CASRKEGASYNEQFF.

V is TRBV10-3 and J is TRBJ2-2. The length of the CDR3 is 13 residues. Germline V gene data show CDR1 as ENHRY and CDR2 as SYGVKD. The CDR3 sequence: CAIQGPITGELFF.

The V and J genes are TRBV6-1 and TRBJ1-2; absent DNA, TCRdb's TRBD1 call cannot be checked. From germline, CDR1 is MNHNS and CDR2 SASEGT. CDR3 length equals 16 residues. The CDR3 loop is CASSVLKGERGGGYTF.

V and J are TRBV11-2 and TRBJ2-3; TCRdb selects TRBD2, and the lack of DNA leaves this call unchecked. The CDR3 has 17 amino acids. Germline loops: CDR1 SGHAT, CDR2 FQNNGV. CDR3 amino acids: CASSLRLAGTHADTQYF.

V is TRBV24-1 and J is TRBJ2-5. This CDR3 spans 16 amino acids. From germline, CDR1 is KGHDR and CDR2 SFDVKD. CDR3 sequence: CATSDLIADTQETQYF.

V usage is TRBV5-5 and J usage is TRBJ2-2; without DNA, the TCRdb call of TRBD2 cannot be checked. Germline V gene data show CDR1 as SGHKS and CDR2 as YYEKEE (reference sequence). The CDR3 has 15 amino acids. CDR3: CASSLVGGPTGELFF.

The V call is TRBV27, the J call TRBJ1-4. Germline V gene sequence: CDR1 MNHEY, CDR2 SMNVEV (reference sequence). The CDR3 is 13 amino acids. The CDR3 here is CASREVNSEKLFF.

The chain joins TRBV2 to TRBJ2-2. Germline-derived CDR1 and CDR2 are SNHLY and FYNNEI. The CDR3 has 14 residues. CDR3 loop: CASSVSRNTGELFF.

The chain recombines TRBV10-2 with TRBJ2-3; TCRdb designates TRBD2, a call that cannot be tested without DNA. Per the germline V gene, CDR1 is WSHSY and CDR2 is SAAADI. The CDR3 runs 16 residues. CDR3: CATRARGLDLTDTQYF.

The chain couples TRBV4-2 to TRBJ2-5. Germline CDR1 LGHNA, CDR2 YNFKEQ. This CDR3 has 14 residues. The CDR3 here is CASSQDTIEGTQYF.

This chain's CDR3 is CASSQTGSNSPLHF. The V and J genes are TRBV6-2 or TRBV6-3 and TRBJ1-6. CDR1 is MNHEY and CDR2 is SVGEGT in the germline V gene. CDR3 size: 14 residues.

This chain uses TRBV28 with TRBJ2-7; TCRdb's assignment of TRBD1 cannot be checked, as there is no DNA. From germline, CDR1 is MDHEN and CDR2 SYDVKM. This CDR3 has 14 residues. The CDR3 sequence is CASSQGPPSYEQYF. Supplemented by reference TRBV28 and TRBJ2-7, the full variable domain reads DVKVTQSSRYLVKRTGEKVFLECVQDMDHENMFWYRQDPGLGLRLIYFSYDVKMKEKGDIPEGYSVSREKKERFSLILESASTNQTSMYLCASSQGPPSYEQYFGPGTRLTVT.

This chain uses TRBV4-2 with TRBJ2-1; TCRdb calls TRBD2, which cannot be checked without DNA. This CDR3 region has 17 residues. CDR1 is LGHNA and CDR2 is YNFKEQ in the germline V gene. CDR3 protein: CASSQVSTSGGAGEQFF.